The 21 T cell receptor beta chains below come from one sample, sequenced in a study of post-analysis software for immune sequencing data. Study-wide findings and caveats: Five or six TRBV segments were more frequent in patients than controls; TRBV5-6, TRBV5-1 and TRBV20-1 belonged to this group.

Each TCR beta cDNA library carried unique molecular identifiers. Via MiXCR, TCRdb re-called the PCR reads, giving one row per CDR3 protein. Of about 820,000 distinct CDR3 sequences listed, 53% are singletons. Their recognized antigens are unknown. Sequenced sample: blood. These receptors came from a girl between 5 and 17 years old with multiple sclerosis.

The chain combines TRBV12-5 with TRBJ1-1; D ambiguous. Germline V CDR1 and CDR2: LGHNT, FRNRAP. The CDR3 contains 15 residues. V lost 3 bases, J lost 2 bases, and 13 bases lay in between. CDR3 protein: CASGLVRNINTEAFF. The CDR3 region has the DNA TGTGCTAGTGGTTTAGTCCGGAACATCAACACTGAAGCTTTCTTT. Combining the CDR3 with reference TRBV12-5 and TRBJ1-1 gives the whole variable domain DARVTQTPRHKVTEMGQEVTMRCQPILGHNTVFWYRQTMMQGLELLAYFRNRAPLDDSGMPKDRFSAEMPDATLATLKIQPSEPRDSAVYFCASGLVRNINTEAFFGQGTRLTVV.

The chain has TRBV13 and TRBJ1-2; D is unresolved. The ends were cut back, 8 bases at V and 8 bases at J, with 24 bases in the middle. The CDR3 extends over 15 amino acids. Germline-derived CDR1 and CDR2 are PRHDT and FYEKMQ (reference sequence). The CDR3 spells CASLMADGEVGGYTF. Here the CDR3 DNA reads TGTGCCAGCCTAATGGCCGACGGGGAGGTAGGGGGCTACACCTTC.

The chain uses TRBV6-5 and TRBJ1-4; D gene ambiguous. This CDR3 is built from 13 residues. V lost 0 bases and J 8 bases, leaving 7 bases between the germline ends. The germline V gene has CDR1 MNHEY and CDR2 SVGAGI. As DNA, the CDR3 is TGTGCCAGCAGTTACTCGATCAGGGAAAAACTGTTTTTT. Amino acids: CASSYSIREKLFF.

In this sample, this clonotype turned up a few times. This sequence joins TRBV6-5 and TRBJ2-5; 11 positions match TRBD2. From germline, CDR1 is MNHEY and CDR2 SVGAGI. This CDR3 region has 16 residues. Trimming at V came to 6 bases and at J to 2 bases, leaving 8 bases not matched to a gene. The CDR3 nucleotides are TGTGCCAGCAGCTTGCGACTAGCGGGACGGCAAGAGACCCAGTACTTC. Amino acid sequence: CASSLRLAGRQETQYF.

The chain recombines TRBV5-1 with TRBJ1-4; D is perhaps TRBD1 (6 bases). V was cut by 5 bases and J by 6 bases, with 14 bases left in between. Germline lookup yields CDR1 SGHRS and CDR2 YFSETQ. The CDR3 loop spans 14 amino acids. The CDR3 DNA is TGCGCCAGCAGGGAGGACAGATCCCATGAAAAACTGTTTTTT. Translation: CASREDRSHEKLFF.

V is TRBV20-1 and J is TRBJ2-7, with D possibly TRBD2 on 5 matching bases. The length of the CDR3 is 15 residues. Trimming left V 1 base short and J 4 bases short, with 17 bases between. CDR1 is DFQATT and CDR2 is SNEGSKA in the germline V gene (reference sequence). The CDR3 nucleotides are TGCAGTGCTAGAGCCCCAATCCGGGGATTTTACGAGCAGTACTTC. This codes for CSARAPIRGFYEQYF.

Only a few counts were recorded for this clonotype. The chain uses TRBV28 and TRBJ2-1, with TRBD2 matching over 9 bases. Germline V gene sequence: CDR1 MDHEN, CDR2 SYDVKM. With V trimmed by 4 bases and J by 5 bases, 9 bases remained unmatched. The CDR3 sequence is 16 residues long. CDR3 loop: CASSSPAGGLNNEQFF. DNA of the CDR3: TGTGCCAGCAGTTCCCCAGCGGGGGGTCTAAACAATGAGCAGTTCTTC.

V usage is TRBV29-1 and J usage is TRBJ2-5; the D gene could be TRBD1 or TRBD2 (5 bases each). The germline V gene encodes CDR1 SQVTM and CDR2 ANQGSEA. With 7 bases removed from V and 3 bases from J, the gap between germline ends came to 18 bases. The CDR3 runs to 14 residues. The DNA of the CDR3 is TGCAGCGAGACACGGGGCCTACCGGAAGAGACCCAGTACTTC. Translation: CSETRGLPEETQYF.

The rearrangement uses TRBV5-6 and TRBJ2-2, with TRBD1 matching 10 bases. With V trimmed by 5 bases and J by 6 bases, 7 bases remained unmatched. The CDR3 covers 15 residues. Germline V lookup: CDR1 SGHDT, CDR2 YYEEEE. CDR3 amino acids: CASSGDRGRSGELFF. The CDR3 DNA reads as TGTGCCAGCAGTGGAGACAGGGGGCGATCCGGGGAGCTGTTTTTT.

This clonotype has more than one count but fewer than ten. The chain links TRBV29-1 to TRBJ1-1; D gene unclear. The CDR3 covers 13 residues. CDR1 and CDR2 (germline): SQVTM, ANQGSEA. Trimming took 6 bases from V and 0 from J, leaving 11 bases between them. The CDR3 region is CSVQRVMNTEAFF. DNA for the CDR3: TGCAGCGTGCAAAGGGTCATGAACACTGAAGCTTTCTTT.

This rearrangement joins TRBV11-2 to TRBJ2-3, with D possibly being TRBD1 or TRBD2 (5 bases each). CDR1 and CDR2 (germline): SGHAT, FQNNGV. The CDR3 runs to 15 residues. V shed 3 bases and J shed 4 bases, with 14 bases lying between them. The CDR3 bases are TGTGCCAGCAGCTTTACCCGCCAGGGAGCAGATACGCAGTATTTT. Translated, it gives CASSFTRQGADTQYF.

This rearrangement joins TRBV4-1 to TRBJ1-5; D is perhaps TRBD1 (6 bases). The V end lost 1 base, the J end lost 0 bases, and 13 bases lay between the germline ends. Per the germline V gene, CDR1 is MGHRA and CDR2 is YSYEKL. The CDR3 sequence is 17 residues long. The CDR3 DNA sequence: TGCGCCAGCAGCCAAGCTATTCAGGGGTTTAGCAATCAGCCCCAGCATTTT. Translating gives CASSQAIQGFSNQPQHF.

The chain recombines TRBV5-1 with TRBJ1-4; D perhaps matches TRBD1 (5 bases). The V and J ends lost 2 bases and 1 base respectively, with 12 bases between them. The CDR3 runs to 16 residues. Germline CDR1 SGHRS, CDR2 YFSETQ. CDR3 nucleotides: TGCGCCAGCAGCTTAAGGCAGGGCCGAACTAATGAAAAACTGTTTTTT. It specifies CASSLRQGRTNEKLFF.

This clonotype showed up just a few times. The CDR3 is CASSKIFIEVSGANVLTF. As DNA, the CDR3 is TGTGCCAGCAGTAAAATCTTTATAGAGGTCTCTGGGGCCAACGTCCTGACTTTC. The gene calls are TRBV12-3 or TRBV12-4 and TRBJ2-6, with D unresolved. The V end lost 5 bases, the J end lost 0 bases, and 17 bases lay between the germline ends. The CDR3 spans 18 residues.

This clonotype has more than one count but fewer than ten. The rearrangement joins TRBV5-1 to TRBJ2-1, with a possible D match to TRBD1 (6 bases). Germline-derived CDR1 and CDR2 are SGHRS and YFSETQ. The CDR3 runs 19 residues. Trimming removed 4 bases from V and 0 bases from J, with 23 bases in between. CDR3 sequence (DNA): TGCGCCAGCAGCCCCAAGCTGGCAGGGGCCCCGAGCTCCTACAATGAGCAGTTCTTC. Protein: CASSPKLAGAPSSYNEQFF.

The gene calls are TRBV5-1 and TRBJ1-2, with D possibly matching TRBD1 (6 bases). The CDR3 is 18 residues long. Germline loops: CDR1 SGHRS, CDR2 YFSETQ. V lost 0 bases, J lost 0 bases, and 18 bases lay in between. CDR3 in DNA: TGCGCCAGCAGCTTGGGATTGACAGGCCCGCCAACTAACTATGGCTACACCTTC. Translated, it gives CASSLGLTGPPTNYGYTF.

The table lists this clonotype with a few counts. The chain couples TRBV10-3 to TRBJ2-4; D might be TRBD2 (7 bases). Deletions cut 8 bases from V and 8 bases from J, with 19 bases between. The CDR3 sequence is 14 residues long. Germline V gives CDR1 ENHRY, CDR2 SYGVKD. This CDR3 is CAIGPAGAEDIQYF. DNA for the CDR3: TGTGCCATCGGCCCGGCGGGGGCGGAGGACATTCAGTACTTC.

The chain carries TRBV7-6 and TRBJ2-2, with D unclear. V lost 2 bases to trimming and J lost 5 bases, with 9 bases between them. Germline V gene sequence: CDR1 SGHVS, CDR2 FNYEAQ. The CDR3 sequence is 14 residues long. Written as DNA, the CDR3 is TGTGCCAGCAGCTTAAGTCGGTCGACCGGGGAGCTGTTTTTT. This encodes CASSLSRSTGELFF. The variable domain in full, completed from reference TRBV7-6 and TRBJ2-2, reads GAGVSQSPRYKVTKRGQDVALRCDPISGHVSLYWYRQALGQGPEFLTYFNYEAQQDKSGLPNDRFSAERPEGSISTLTIQRTEQRDSAMYRCASSLSRSTGELFFGEGSRLTVL.

A few counts support this clonotype. This chain joins TRBV20-1 and TRBJ2-3; D is unclear. The germline V gene has CDR1 DFQATT and CDR2 SNEGSKA (reference sequence). The CDR3 is 15 amino acids. The V end was cut by 1 base, the J end by 2 bases, with 13 bases between. CDR3 region: CSARVLVTATDTQYF. The CDR3, as DNA: TGCAGTGCTAGAGTGTTGGTGACGGCCACAGATACGCAGTATTTT.

The CDR3: CASSPYNGGVAQYF. The CDR3 nucleotides are TGTGCCAGCAGCCCCTACAACGGGGGGGTGGCCCAGTACTTC. This chain connects TRBV7-2 to TRBJ2-5; 8 nucleotides agree with TRBD2. The germline V gene has CDR1 SGHTA and CDR2 FQGNSA. This CDR3 region has 14 residues. Trimming removed 5 bases from V and 9 bases from J; junction bases left unmatched: 11.

The rearrangement uses TRBV7-9 and TRBJ2-7; D unclear. This CDR3 is 14 amino acids long. Trimming left V 1 base short and J 2 bases short, with 9 bases between. Germline lookup yields CDR1 SEHNR and CDR2 FQNEAQ (reference sequence). CDR3 in DNA: TGTGCCAGCAGCTTAGACACAGACACCTACGAGCAGTACTTC. Its translation is CASSLDTDTYEQYF.